This T cell receptor (beta chain) was sequenced during a study of blood T cells in healthy people across ages (dated by TCRdb to 2015 to 2017). With respect to the entire study: In model experiments, template switching captured about one uniquely barcoded TCR beta cDNA molecule for every two T cells. Using deep sequencing normalized with unique cDNA molecular identifiers, the study measured how TCR beta repertoire diversity changes with age. Four age groups were formed from the donors: young (average approximately 15 years), middle-aged (around 39), aged (approximately 60) and long-lived (approximately 80). To avoid experimental bias, donors of different ages were distributed randomly across sequencing lanes. Using the same blood draw, the study looked at two additional independent replicas of 1 million unique cDNA reads for two donors, one aged 18 to 29 and the other aged 80 or older. The paper's findings and limits, for the study overall: Because the CMV infection status of the donors was unknown, age-related changes in expanded clonotypes may potentially have been confounded. Conclusive comparison of naive and antigen-experienced compartments was prevented by the profiling of bulk unsorted PBMCs. As age increased, observed TCR beta diversity per million T cells dropped in a roughly linear way, and a significant reduction was already evident by age about 36. Estimates of total diversity based on one million sequenced T cells were considered lower bounds and underestimates. The long-lived group showed more naive CD4+ T cells, fewer expanded clones and increased TCR diversity than the aged group, suggesting age selection. Observed TCR beta diversity correlated strongly with the percentage of naive T cells measured by flow cytometry.

Library prep was done by 5' RACE. TCRdb records Illumina HiSeq 2500 as the sequencer. A second PCR of roughly 6 to 11 cycles was performed with a sample-barcoded 5' primer and a J-beta primer mix. Each TCR beta cDNA molecule received a unique molecular identifier from a template-switch 5' adaptor carrying 12 random nucleotides. Each sample yielded at least 2.5 million CDR3-containing paired-end reads. The Mint cDNA synthesis kit, primed by a TRBC-specific oligonucleotide, was used to synthesize first-strand cDNA from all RNA. Following uracil-DNA glycosylase treatment, all cDNA underwent a first 18-cycle PCR with the universal primers M1SS and BC2_uni_R. The published analysis was carried out like this. Normalization of each sample was performed by random selection of 1 million high-quality reads, each carrying a distinct molecular identifier. Reads sharing molecular identifiers were discarded rather than binned into consensus sequences. MiTCR, set to a Q25 quality threshold and the strictest error-elimination algorithm, was used for CDR3 identification, clonotype clustering and error correction. A nonparametric unseen species model with Euler transformation was used to estimate a lower bound on total TCR beta diversity. The public reads were quality trimmed at Q25 with fastp and then assembled into clones with MiXCR by TCRdb, keeping productive beta chains. Each CDR3 protein appears once, grouped with its most common genes and DNA. The V and J calls were determined by TCRdb, not by the authors. Within this sample are 1.5 million to 2 million distinct CDR3 sequences, with about 49% of them counted one time only. The ten most abundant clones make up about 2.1% of the sample.

Systemically healthy Caucasian individuals from Russia, 35 to 50 in total and aged about 6 to 90 years, were included as donors. Around 10 milliliters of peripheral blood were collected from each donor into EDTA-treated Vacutainer tubes. Ficoll-Paque density-gradient centrifugation was used to isolate PBMCs, with at least 6.5 million obtained per sample. Total RNA was extracted from PBMCs with Trizol reagent, with at least 5.5 micrograms obtained per sample. The percentages of naive CD45RAhigh/CD27high T cells were determined by flow cytometry on a PBMC aliquot from every donor. This clonotype was observed once. Its antigen has not been determined. No base qualities exist here, and no much larger clone lies one base off it. Reading from cysteine to phenylalanine, the CDR3 counts 16 amino acids. CDR3 DNA only is kept here, 48 bases in frame from base 1. Cut back by 6 bases and 5 bases, the V and J ends lie 19 bases apart. The germline V gene specifies MNHEY as CDR1 and SVGEGT as CDR2.

The specimen sequenced was blood. The receptor's source is a woman in her forties in good health. The chain joins TRBV6-2 or TRBV6-3 to TRBJ1-4; the D region possibly corresponds to TRBD1 (6 bases align). CDR3 sequence: CASSQTSRGLNEKLFF. The bases read TGTGCCAGCAGCCAGACGTCGCGGGGGCTAAATGAAAAACTGTTTTTT.